These 7 T cell receptor beta chains originate from one sample sequenced in a study of CD8 T cells in Susac syndrome (dated by TCRdb to between 2019 and 2020). Library prep was done by the immunoSEQ multiplex PCR assay. RNA was extracted using the RNeasy kit, and about 0.45 to 1 ug of the RNA was reverse transcribed with random hexamers. Through fastp at Q25 and MiXCR, TCRdb rebuilt clones from the public reads, retaining in-frame beta chains. Every CDR3 protein is listed once, alongside the most common genes and DNA of its rows. This sample comprises around 69,000 distinct CDR3 sequences, 96% of them detected only once. 0.11% of the sample rests with the top ten. Input material: CD4+ T cells from PBMCs. Every receptor here comes from a human donor with multiple sclerosis.

The V and J genes are TRBV29-1 and TRBJ2-3; 7 positions match TRBD1. Germline V gives CDR1 SQVTM, CDR2 ANQGSEA. Losses at the gene ends were 7 bases for V and 3 bases for J; bases not matched to a gene: 4. The CDR3 spans 12 residues. This CDR3 is CSALTGTDTQYF. CDR3 DNA: TGCAGCGCCCTGACAGGGACAGATACGCAGTATTTT.

The chain employs TRBV4-3 and TRBJ2-2; 8 nucleotides align to TRBD1. The J segment lost 4 bases and the V segment lost 3 bases, leaving 4 bases of the junction unmatched. The CDR3 consists of 15 residues. CDR1 is LGHNA, CDR2 YSLEER, per germline. The CDR3 sequence: CASSQDREITGELFF. Here the CDR3 DNA reads TGCGCCAGCAGCCAGGACAGGGAAATCACCGGGGAGCTGTTTTTT.

This clonotype has a single count. CDR3 bases: TGCAGTGCTAGTAAGAATTCGGATGAGCAGTTCTTC. This translates into CSASKNSDEQFF. The chain joins TRBV20-1 to TRBJ2-1; D call uncertain. The CDR3 extends over 12 amino acids. Germline lookup yields CDR1 DFQATT and CDR2 SNEGSKA (reference sequence). V was clipped by 3 bases and J by 8 bases, with 11 bases between them.

The gene calls are TRBV9 and TRBJ2-7; a weak D match, TRBD1 (6 bases). The CDR3 spans 16 residues. Trimming shortened V by 2 bases and J by 7 bases, and 22 bases separated the two germline ends. Germline V CDR1 and CDR2: SGDLS, YYNGEE. This CDR3 is CASSVDPAGQRGEQYF. The CDR3 bases are TGTGCCAGCAGCGTCGACCCGGCTGGACAGCGAGGGGAGCAGTACTTC.

This sequence joins TRBV4-2 and TRBJ2-1; 9 bases line up with TRBD2. The V gene's germline CDR1 is LGHNA and CDR2 YNFKEQ. The V and J ends lost 4 bases and 3 bases, in that order; junction bases with no gene match: 4. The CDR3 sequence is 15 residues long. The CDR3 sequence: CASSPGLADYNEQFF. The DNA of the CDR3 is TGTGCCAGCAGCCCGGGACTAGCTGACTACAATGAGCAGTTCTTC.

The chain couples TRBV12-3 or TRBV12-4 to TRBJ1-3; no clear D. The CDR3 is made up of 15 amino acids. V was cut by 5 bases and J by 0 bases, with 11 bases left in between. CDR3: CASSIRDRSGNTIYF. The CDR3 bases are TGTGCCAGCAGTATTCGGGATCGCTCTGGAAACACCATATATTTT.

The V call is TRBV7-2, the J call TRBJ2-5; D gene unclear. Trimming cost V 5 bases and J 2 bases, with 3 bases left between them. The V gene's germline CDR1 is SGHTA and CDR2 FQGNSA. The CDR3 consists of 11 residues. The CDR3 sequence: CASSLQETQYF. CDR3 coding DNA: TGTGCCAGCAGCCTTCAAGAGACCCAGTACTTC.